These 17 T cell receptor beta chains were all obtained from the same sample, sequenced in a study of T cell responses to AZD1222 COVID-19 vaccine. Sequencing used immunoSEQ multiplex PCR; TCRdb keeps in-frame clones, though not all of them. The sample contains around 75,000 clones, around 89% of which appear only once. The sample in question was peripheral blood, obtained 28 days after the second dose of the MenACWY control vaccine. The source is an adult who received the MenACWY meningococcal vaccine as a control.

CDR3 nucleotide sequence: TGTGCCAGCGGACAGGGGCCGGGAGGCTACACCTTC. This gives the protein CASGQGPGGYTF. This chain joins TRBV6-5 and TRBJ1-2, with 9 nucleotides matching TRBD1. Germline-derived CDR1 and CDR2 are MNHEY and SVGAGI. V shed 8 bases and J 8 bases; nucleotides not matched to a gene: 6. The CDR3 is 12 amino acids.

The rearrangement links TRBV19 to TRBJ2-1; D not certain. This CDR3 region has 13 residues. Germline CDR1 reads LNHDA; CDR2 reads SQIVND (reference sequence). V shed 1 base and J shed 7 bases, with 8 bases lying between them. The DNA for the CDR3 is TGTGCCAGTAGTATAGCGGATGGGAATGAGCAGTTCTTC. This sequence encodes CASSIADGNEQFF.

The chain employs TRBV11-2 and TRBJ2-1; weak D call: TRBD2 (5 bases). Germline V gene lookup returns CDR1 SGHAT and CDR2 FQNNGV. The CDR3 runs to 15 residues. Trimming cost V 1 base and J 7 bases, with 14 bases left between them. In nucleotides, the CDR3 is TGTGCCAGCAGCTTAGGCGCTGGAGGTCTAAATGAGCAGTTCTTC. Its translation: CASSLGAGGLNEQFF.

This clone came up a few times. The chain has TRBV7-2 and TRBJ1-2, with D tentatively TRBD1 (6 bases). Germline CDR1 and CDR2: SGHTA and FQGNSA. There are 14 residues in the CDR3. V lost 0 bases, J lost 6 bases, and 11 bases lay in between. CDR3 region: CASSLARAGDGYTF. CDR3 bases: TGTGCCAGCAGCTTAGCGAGGGCAGGGGATGGCTACACCTTC.

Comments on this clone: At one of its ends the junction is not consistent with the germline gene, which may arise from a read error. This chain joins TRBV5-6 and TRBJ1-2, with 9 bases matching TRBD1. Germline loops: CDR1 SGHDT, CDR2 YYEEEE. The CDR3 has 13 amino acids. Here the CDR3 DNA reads TGTGCCAGCAGCTTGGGGGGACAGGGAGGTGCCCTCTTC. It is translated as CASSLGGQGGALF.

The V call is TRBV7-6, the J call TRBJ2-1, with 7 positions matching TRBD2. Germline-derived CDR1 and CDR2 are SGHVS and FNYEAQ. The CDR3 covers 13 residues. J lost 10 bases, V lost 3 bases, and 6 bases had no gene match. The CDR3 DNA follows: TGTGCCAGCAGCTTTGGGGGGGGAATGGAGCAGTTCTTC. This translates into CASSFGGGMEQFF.

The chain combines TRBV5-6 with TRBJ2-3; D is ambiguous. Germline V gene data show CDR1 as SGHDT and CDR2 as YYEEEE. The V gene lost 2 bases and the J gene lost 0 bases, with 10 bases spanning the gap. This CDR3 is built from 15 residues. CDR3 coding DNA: TGTGCCAGCAGCTTCGAAGGGCGAAGCACAGATACGCAGTATTTT. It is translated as CASSFEGRSTDTQYF. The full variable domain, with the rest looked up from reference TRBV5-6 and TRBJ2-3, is DAGVTQSPTHLIKTRGQQVTLRCSPKSGHDTVSWYQQALGQGPQFIFQYYEEEERQRGNFPDRFSGHQFPNYSSELNVNALLLGDSALYLCASSFEGRSTDTQYFGPGTRLTVL.

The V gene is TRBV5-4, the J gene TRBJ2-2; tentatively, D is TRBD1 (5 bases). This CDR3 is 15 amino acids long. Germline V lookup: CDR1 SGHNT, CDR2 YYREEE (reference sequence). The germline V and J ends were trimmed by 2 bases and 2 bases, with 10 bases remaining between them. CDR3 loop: CASSFLTENTGELFF. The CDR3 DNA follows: TGTGCCAGCAGCTTCTTGACAGAAAACACCGGGGAGCTGTTTTTT.

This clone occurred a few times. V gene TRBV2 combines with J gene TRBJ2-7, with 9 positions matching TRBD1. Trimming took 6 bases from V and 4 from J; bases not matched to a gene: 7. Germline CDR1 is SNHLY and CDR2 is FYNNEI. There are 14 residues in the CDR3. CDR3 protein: CASRAGQGGYEQYF. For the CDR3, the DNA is TGTGCCAGCAGGGCGGGACAGGGTGGATACGAGCAGTACTTC.

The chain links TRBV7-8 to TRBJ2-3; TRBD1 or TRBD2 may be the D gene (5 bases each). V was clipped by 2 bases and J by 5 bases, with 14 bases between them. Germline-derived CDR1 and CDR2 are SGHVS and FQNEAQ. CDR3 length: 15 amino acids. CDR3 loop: CASSLWDGPGDTQYF. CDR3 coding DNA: TGTGCCAGCAGCTTATGGGACGGGCCGGGAGATACGCAGTATTTT.

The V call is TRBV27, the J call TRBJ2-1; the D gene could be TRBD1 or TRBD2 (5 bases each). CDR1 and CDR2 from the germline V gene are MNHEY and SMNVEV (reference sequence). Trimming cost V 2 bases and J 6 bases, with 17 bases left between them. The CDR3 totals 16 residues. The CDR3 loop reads CASSLGGSGLGNEQFF. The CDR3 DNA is TGTGCCAGCAGTTTAGGGGGTTCGGGGCTAGGCAATGAGCAGTTCTTC.

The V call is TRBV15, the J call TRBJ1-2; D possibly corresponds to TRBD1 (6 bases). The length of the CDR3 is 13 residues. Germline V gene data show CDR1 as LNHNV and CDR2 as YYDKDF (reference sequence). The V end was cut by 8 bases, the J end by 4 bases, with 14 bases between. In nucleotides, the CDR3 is TGTGCCACCCCCAGGGGATCTGGCTATGGCTACACCTTC. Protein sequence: CATPRGSGYGYTF.

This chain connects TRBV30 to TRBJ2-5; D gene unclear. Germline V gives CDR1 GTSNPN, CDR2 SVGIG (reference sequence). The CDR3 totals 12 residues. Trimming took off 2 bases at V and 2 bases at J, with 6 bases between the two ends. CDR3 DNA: TGTGCCTGGAGTCCCACACAAGAGACCCAGTACTTC. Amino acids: CAWSPTQETQYF.

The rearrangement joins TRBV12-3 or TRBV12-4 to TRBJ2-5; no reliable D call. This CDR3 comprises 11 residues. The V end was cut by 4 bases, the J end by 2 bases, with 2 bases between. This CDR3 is CASSYQETQYF. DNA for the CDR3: TGTGCCAGCAGTTATCAAGAGACCCAGTACTTC.

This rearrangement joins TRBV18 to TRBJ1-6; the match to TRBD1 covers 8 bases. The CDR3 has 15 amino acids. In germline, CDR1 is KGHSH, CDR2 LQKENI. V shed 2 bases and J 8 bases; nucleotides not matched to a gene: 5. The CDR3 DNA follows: TGTGCCAGCTCACCAAGTGGACAGGGTTATTCACCCCTCCACTTT. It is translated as CASSPSGQGYSPLHF.

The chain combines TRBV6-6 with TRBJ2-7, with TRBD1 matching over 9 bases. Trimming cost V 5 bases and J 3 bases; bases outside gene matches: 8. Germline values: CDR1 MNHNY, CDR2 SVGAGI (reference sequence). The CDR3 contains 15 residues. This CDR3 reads CASSKRQGVGYEQYF. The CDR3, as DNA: TGTGCCAGCAGTAAAAGACAGGGGGTTGGCTACGAGCAGTACTTC.

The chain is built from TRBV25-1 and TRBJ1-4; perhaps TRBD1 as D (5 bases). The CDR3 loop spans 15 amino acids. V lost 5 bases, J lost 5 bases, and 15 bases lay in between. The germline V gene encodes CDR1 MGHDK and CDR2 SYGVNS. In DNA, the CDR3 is TGTGCCAGCAGTCAATCGAGGGGAAAGAATGAAAAACTGTTTTTT. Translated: CASSQSRGKNEKLFF.